This T cell receptor (beta chain) was observed in a study of HIV-infected patients and healthy controls (dated by TCRdb to about 2014). With regard to the full study: The study asked whether deep sequencing of the TCR repertoire from small blood samples of HIV patients could detect immune perturbation and reconstitution.

Whole blood was used without cell fractionation, so all unsorted peripheral T cells were reflected in the repertoire. Roughly eleven uninfected healthy donors were sampled as controls, four of whom were sampled twice 2 to 4 months apart. For RNA extraction, more than 2 ml of peripheral blood was collected into Tempus tubes. Residual genomic DNA was removed with the TURBO-DNase kit and globin mRNA was depleted with GLOBINclear. Reverse transcription of about 510 ng RNA was performed with SuperScript III using primers directed against the alpha and beta constant regions. Separate alpha and beta chain libraries were made by chain-specific third strand synthesis with multiplexing indices. The protocol used a single primer pair to amplify all rearrangements within a chain, which avoided primer bias, and attached molecular barcodes to each cDNA molecule. The SP2 sequencing primer site and a random hexamer were carried on a 5' RACE adapter, to which purified cDNA was joined by T4 RNA Ligase 1. The authors primed second strand synthesis from the SP2 site with Phusion polymerase and used slow temperature ramps to favor optimal annealing. Joined together, two random hexamer sequences that had both been added before amplification formed the 12-nucleotide barcode of each molecule. P5 and P7 adapter elements plus a second index were added in a short first PCR, which was followed by a roughly 25-cycle amplification PCR with P5s and P7 primers. A total of 25 to 30 PCR cycles were applied to the libraries, which were quantified on a Qubit, sized on a Bioanalyzer, and diluted to roughly 4.4 nM. Sequencing of the normalized libraries was done on an Illumina MiSeq using 2 x 250 paired-end kits. MinElute columns were the means by which the reverse transcription reactions were cleaned up, and the reactions were eluted into 10 ul Tris-Cl. Adapter ligations were incubated for around 20 hours at 16 degrees C and subsequently purified with AMPure XP beads at a 1:1 ratio. The paper's data handling went like this. A modified Decombinator processed the demultiplexed FASTQ files and output V, J, insert and barcode information. Sequences that shared a barcode but differed from the dominant sequence were discarded as errors, and original cDNA molecules were estimated by counting barcodes clustered at Levenshtein distance 3. Downstream analyses used R packages ineq, vegan, igraph and RCytoscape, with IMGT nomenclature and CDR3 definitions. V gene usage was computed over distinct sequences, each TCR counted once to avoid skew from clonal expansion. Unique CDR3 amino acid sequences within a donor were connected in similarity networks whenever two sequences differed by a single Levenshtein edit. Published HIV-specific CDR3s (around 100 alpha, several hundred beta) and CMV-specific CDR3s (13 alpha, roughly 250 beta) were assembled and queried against the repertoires. Random subsampling to size-matched repertoires showed patients' decreased diversity was not caused by their lower sequence numbers. TCRdb trimmed the raw reads at Q25, called clones with MiXCR and kept productive beta chains. Rows merge per CDR3 protein into single entries with the most common DNA and genes. TCRdb's processing, not the authors', yielded these V and J calls. For this sample the table gives 20,000 to 30,000 distinct CDR3 sequences, of which under 9% were detected only once. The top ten hold approximately 4.2% of the sample.

Summary of the overall study and its limitations: Donor HLA types were not determined in the study. In the samples, alpha-beta chain pairing was left undetermined. By Jaccard index and by the count of highly shared sequences, healthy controls shared more CDR3s between individuals than HIV+ patients did. In size-matched repertoire data, the apparent post-therapy recovery of the Gini index in HIV-infected patients was not replicated. Compared with untreated HIV+ repertoires, healthy control repertoires had roughly threefold more distinct CDR3s and a higher Shannon diversity. Compared with controls, HIV-infected patients showed significantly different mean usage of eight alpha and eight beta V genes. The observed differences in diversity were not explained by the slight differences in age and sex profiles between the study cohorts. Differing numbers of distinct sequences in patients and controls hindered comparison, and size-matching assigned excessive weight to rare events in the HIV-infected data. HIV-infected repertoires showed significantly elevated mean Gini indices relative to controls, which possibly reflects oligoclonality. Most CMV-associated CDR3s became more frequent during therapy, although their change was not significant, whereas HIV-associated CDR3s showed a significant decrease in frequency. Alpha-chain CDR3s from MAIT cells occurred at high frequency in healthy controls but were severely depleted in HIV+ repertoires. The dynamics of distinct T-cell subpopulations could not be separated, and sequencing depth was restricted, because whole blood was used. Only sixteen HIV-infected individuals were processed, which the authors considered a major limit on how widely the findings apply.

The germline ends are 12 bases apart after V is trimmed by 0 bases and J by 7 bases. CDR1 and CDR2 are read off the germline V gene as KGHDR and SFDVKD. The CDR3 has 15 amino acids, counting the end cysteine and phenylalanine. The only DNA kept is the CDR3, 45 bases in frame from the first base. The sample holds many counts of this clonotype. This clone's antigen is unknown. There are no base qualities to consult, and no much larger clone falls within one base. Sample: blood. In this chain, TRBV24-1 is recombined with TRBJ2-1; the D gene is perhaps TRBD1 or TRBD2, each of them matching over 5 bases. This TCR derives from an adult in good health. The CDR3 protein: CATSDLGTVGNEQFF. The bases are TGTGCCACCAGTGATTTGGGGACCGTTGGGAATGAGCAGTTCTTC.